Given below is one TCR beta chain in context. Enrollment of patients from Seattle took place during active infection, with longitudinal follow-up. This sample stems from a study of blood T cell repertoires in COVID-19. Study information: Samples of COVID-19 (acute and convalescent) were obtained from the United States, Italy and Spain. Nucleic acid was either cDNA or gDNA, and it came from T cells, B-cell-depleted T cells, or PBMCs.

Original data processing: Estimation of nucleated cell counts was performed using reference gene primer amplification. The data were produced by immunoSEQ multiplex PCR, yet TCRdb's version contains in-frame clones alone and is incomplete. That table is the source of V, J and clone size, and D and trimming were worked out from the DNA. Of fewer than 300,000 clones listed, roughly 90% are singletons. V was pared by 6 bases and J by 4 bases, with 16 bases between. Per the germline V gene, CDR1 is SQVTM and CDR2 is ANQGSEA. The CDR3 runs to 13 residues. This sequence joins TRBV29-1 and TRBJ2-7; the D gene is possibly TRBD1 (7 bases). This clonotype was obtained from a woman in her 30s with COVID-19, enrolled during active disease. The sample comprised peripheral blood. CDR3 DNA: TGCAGCGTGGTCGGAGGGGGCACATACGAGCAGTACTTC. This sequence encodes CSVVGGGTYEQYF.